These 14 T cell receptor beta chains were all obtained from the same sample, sequenced in a study of cytomegalovirus exposure and HLA in healthy donors. PCR involved 60 Vbeta and 13 Jbeta primers. Data came from immunoSEQ multiplex PCR; TCRdb stores just in-frame clones and leaves some out. This sample has around 100,000 clones, with roughly three quarters found just once. Sample: PBMCs. The receptors were sampled from a man aged 45-65 years in good health and CMV-seropositive.

The gene calls are TRBV29-1 and TRBJ1-2; TRBD1 matches 7 bases. Unmatched junction bases numbered 9, after V lost 7 bases and J lost 4 bases. Germline assignment: CDR1 SQVTM and CDR2 ANQGSEA. The length of the CDR3 is 13 residues. The CDR3 is CSATTGAGYGYTF. DNA of the CDR3: TGCAGCGCAACCACAGGGGCTGGCTATGGCTACACCTTC. The entire variable domain, with the rest obtained from reference TRBV29-1 and TRBJ1-2, is as follows: SAVISQKPSRDICQRGTSLTIQCQVDSQVTMMFWYRQQPGQSLTLIATANQGSEATYESGFVIDKFPISRPNLTFSTLTVSNMSPEDSSIYLCSATTGAGYGYTFGSGTRLTVV.

This chain joins TRBV30 and TRBJ2-7, with 10 bases that match TRBD2. Germline assignment: CDR1 GTSNPN and CDR2 SVGIG (reference sequence). With V trimmed by 4 bases and J by 7 bases, 13 bases remained unmatched. The CDR3 consists of 15 residues. For the CDR3, the DNA is TGTGCCTGGACCCCTCGGCCTAGCGGGAGTGGAGAGCAGTACTTC. It encodes CAWTPRPSGSGEQYF.

The J gene is TRBJ2-1, the V gene TRBV7-6; D perhaps matches TRBD1 (5 bases). The CDR3 totals 16 residues. V lost 2 bases to trimming and J lost 9 bases, with 20 bases between them. Germline CDR1 reads SGHVS; CDR2 reads FNYEAQ. CDR3 DNA: TGTGCCAGCAGCTTAATGACAGCCGTATATTTAGGTGAGCAGTTCTTC. This sequence encodes CASSLMTAVYLGEQFF.

The chain couples TRBV9 to TRBJ2-1; D remains unclear. The CDR3 sequence is 15 residues long. The germline gives CDR1 SGDLS, CDR2 YYNGEE. Deletions cut 0 bases from V and 0 bases from J, with 7 bases between. CDR3 in amino acids: CASSVVGDSYNEQFF. The CDR3 nucleotides are TGTGCCAGCAGCGTAGTCGGAGACTCCTACAATGAGCAGTTCTTC.

The chain couples TRBV14 to TRBJ2-3; 8 nucleotides line up with TRBD1. V dropped 1 base and J dropped 8; count of bases not matched to a gene: 11. The CDR3 totals 16 residues. Germline V lookup: CDR1 SGHDN, CDR2 FVKESK. CDR3 protein: CASSQVGPRGLGTQYF. CDR3 sequence (DNA): TGTGCCAGCAGCCAAGTGGGGCCCAGGGGGCTCGGTACGCAGTATTTT.

This clone has more than one count but fewer than ten. This rearrangement joins TRBV7-2 to TRBJ1-4; D is possibly TRBD1 (6 bases). V gave up 5 bases and J gave up 3 bases, with 13 bases separating them. The CDR3 covers 15 residues. Germline V gene lookup returns CDR1 SGHTA and CDR2 FQGNSA. The CDR3 sequence: CASSLDRRSNEKLFF. The CDR3, as DNA: TGTGCCAGCAGCCTCGACAGGAGGTCTAATGAAAAACTGTTTTTT.

The gene calls are TRBV28 and TRBJ2-7; 7 nucleotides align to TRBD2. The CDR3 is 15 amino acids. The ends lost 5 bases at V and 3 bases at J; junction bases unmatched: 10. The germline V gene encodes CDR1 MDHEN and CDR2 SYDVKM. CDR3 nucleotide sequence: TGTGCCAGCAGTCCTCAGGGCGGGAGCGACTACGAGCAGTACTTC. Its translation: CASSPQGGSDYEQYF.

V and J are TRBV7-2 and TRBJ2-1; 11 positions agree with TRBD2. Unmatched junction bases numbered 5, after V lost 7 bases and J lost 3 bases. The CDR3 extends over 15 amino acids. Germline CDR1 is SGHTA and CDR2 is FQGNSA. In nucleotides, the CDR3 is TGTGCCAGCACCCGAACTAGCGGGAGCTACAATGAGCAGTTCTTC. It encodes CASTRTSGSYNEQFF.

This rearrangement joins TRBV19 to TRBJ1-2; 12 bases match TRBD1. V trimming: 4 bases; J trimming: 3 bases; junction bases outside the gene matches: 3. The CDR3 is 15 residues long. The germline CDR1 and CDR2 sequences are LNHDA and SQIVND (reference sequence). The CDR3 reads CASSKGQGAHYGYTF. In DNA form, the CDR3 reads TGTGCCAGTAGTAAGGGACAGGGGGCCCACTATGGCTACACCTTC. The whole variable domain, filled in from reference TRBV19 and TRBJ1-2, reads DGGITQSPKYLFRKEGQNVTLSCEQNLNHDAMYWYRQDPGQGLRLIYYSQIVNDFQKGDIAEGYSVSREKKESFPLTVTSAQKNPTAFYLCASSKGQGAHYGYTFGSGTRLTVV.

The chain is built from TRBV28 and TRBJ2-7; 9 bases align to TRBD1. The junction had 7 bases not matched to a gene; V was cut back by 6 bases and J by 4 bases. Germline loops: CDR1 MDHEN, CDR2 SYDVKM. The CDR3 is 14 residues long. The CDR3 spells CASRGQGMIYEQYF. The CDR3 DNA sequence: TGTGCCAGCAGGGGACAGGGAATGATTTACGAGCAGTACTTC.

This rearrangement joins TRBV18 to TRBJ2-3; D is unresolved. The CDR3 spans 14 residues. Germline loops: CDR1 KGHSH, CDR2 LQKENI. The germline V and J ends were trimmed by 1 base and 2 bases, with 7 bases remaining between them. The chain's CDR3 is CASSPRVITDTQYF. CDR3 DNA sequence: TGTGCCAGCTCACCACGTGTAATCACAGATACGCAGTATTTT.

V usage is TRBV15 and J usage is TRBJ1-5; D gene uncertain. CDR3 length equals 12 residues. Germline V gene sequence: CDR1 LNHNV, CDR2 YYDKDF (reference sequence). Trimming removed 2 bases from V and 8 bases from J, with 7 bases in between. DNA for the CDR3: TGTGCCACCAGCAGATTCCCTGAGCCCCAGCATTTT. Translating gives CATSRFPEPQHF.

The genes are TRBV28 and TRBJ2-7, with 10 bases identical to TRBD1. CDR3 length: 13 amino acids. The trim removed 7 bases at V and 6 bases at J, leaving 6 bases unmatched. CDR1 is MDHEN, CDR2 SYDVKM, per germline. The CDR3 loop reads CASIRDRGGEQYF. The CDR3, as DNA: TGTGCCAGCATCCGGGACAGGGGTGGCGAGCAGTACTTC.

V and J are TRBV27 and TRBJ2-5; maybe TRBD1 (6 bases). CDR1 is MNHEY and CDR2 is SMNVEV in the germline V gene (reference sequence). This CDR3 comprises 16 residues. V was shortened by 2 bases and J by 2 bases, with 15 bases between the two germline ends. CDR3 in DNA: TGTGCCAGCAGTTTACTCCGGGACACCCCACAAGAGACCCAGTACTTC. Translated: CASSLLRDTPQETQYF.